This T cell receptor (beta chain) was found in a study of OX40 agonist ivuxolimab in advanced cancers. Study-level background: Patients were dosed intravenously with ivuxolimab at 0.01 to 10 mg/kg every 2 weeks. Study-level findings and limits: Near-lowest levels of clonal expansion characterized partial responders at 0.1-3.0 mg/kg. Researchers did not establish what antigens the expanded peripheral T cells target.

Data came from immunoSEQ multiplex PCR; TCRdb stores just in-frame clones and leaves some out. This table has about 27,000 clones, roughly 90% appearing once. Comment on this clone: Its target is not known. Compared with germline, one end of the junction differs, possibly owing to a read error.

Germline values: CDR1 MNHEY, CDR2 SVGAGI. The CDR3 covers 12 residues. Systemic immunosuppression or a history of autoimmune disease excluded patients. V and J are TRBV6-5 and TRBJ1-5; 9 nucleotides line up with TRBD1. The source was CD4+ or CD8+ T cells sorted from blood, collected in a trial of the OX40 agonist ivuxolimab. The receptor comes from an adult with an advanced solid tumor such as melanoma, head and neck, liver or kidney cancer. As DNA, the CDR3 is TGTGCCAGCGGGACAGGGAAACAGCTCCAGCATTTT. This encodes CASGTGKQLQHF.